This T cell receptor (beta chain) was documented in a study of shared clonotypes between healthy human individuals. Study-wide points: Limited genetic and exposure-history diversity came from having few donors.

V lost 3 bases, J lost 3 bases, and 19 bases lay in between. Germline V gives CDR1 SGHAT, CDR2 FQNNGV. The CDR3 runs 17 residues. The assay was immunoSEQ multiplex PCR, and TCRdb's table has in-frame clones only and misses some. The sample consists of about 490,000 clones, more than 75% of them appearing once. Concerning this clone itself: As yet, its antigen is unknown.

The sequenced material came from PBMCs. The rearrangement uses TRBV11-2 and TRBJ2-3, with D maybe TRBD2 (6 bases). This clonotype was sampled from a woman in her thirties or forties in good health. Some clones in this sample may be carry-over from other donors' samples. CDR3 coding DNA: TGTGCCAGCAGCTTCTCGGTAGGAGGGGTTTTAACAGATACGCAGTATTTT. Amino acid sequence: CASSFSVGGVLTDTQYF.